One and the same sample provided the 22 T cell receptor beta chains below, sequenced in a study of blood T cell repertoires in COVID-19. Data came from immunoSEQ multiplex PCR; TCRdb stores just in-frame clones and leaves some out. The sample shows under 110,000 clones, around 84% of them seen only once. Sequenced: peripheral blood. Receptor source: a woman between 70 and 85 years old with active or convalescent COVID-19.

The chain carries TRBV21-1 and TRBJ2-4; the table names TRBD1, a call not compared with the DNA. TRBV21-1 is assigned pseudogene status. This CDR3 has 18 amino acids. In DNA form, the CDR3 reads TGTGCCAGCAGCAAAATGGGATATAGGAGGGGGCATAGATTGATTCAGTACTTC. Residues: CASSKMGYRRGHRLIQYF.

The chain uses TRBV5-5 and TRBJ2-3; D perhaps matches TRBD1 (5 bases). V lost 0 bases and J lost 4, with 9 bases in between. This CDR3 has 14 residues. CDR1 is SGHKS, CDR2 YYEKEE, per germline (reference sequence). Here the CDR3 reads CASSLVVRADTQYF. The CDR3 DNA reads as TGTGCCAGCAGCTTGGTGGTCAGGGCAGATACGCAGTATTTT.

This sequence joins TRBV24-1 and TRBJ2-5; 7 bases agree with TRBD1. This CDR3 has 18 amino acids. CDR1 and CDR2 (germline): KGHDR, SFDVKD. The trim removed 4 bases at V and 0 bases at J, leaving 13 bases unmatched. The DNA of the CDR3 is TGTGCCACCAGTGACCGAACGACAGGGACGGGGTACCAAGAGACCCAGTACTTC. Its protein product is CATSDRTTGTGYQETQYF.

The gene calls are TRBV15 and TRBJ1-2, with TRBD1 matching 7 bases. V dropped 0 bases and J dropped 2; count of bases not matched to a gene: 6. This CDR3 contains 16 residues. The germline gives CDR1 LNHNV, CDR2 YYDKDF (reference sequence). The CDR3 nucleotides are TGTGCCACCAGCAGAGATACCCGGGACAGAAACTATGGCTACACCTTC. Residues: CATSRDTRDRNYGYTF.

The rearrangement uses TRBV7-9 and TRBJ1-1; perhaps TRBD1 as D (5 bases). Trimming pared 0 bases from V and 3 bases from J, leaving 11 bases between. The CDR3 consists of 15 residues. Germline V gives CDR1 SEHNR, CDR2 FQNEAQ (reference sequence). The CDR3 DNA is TGTGCCAGCAGCTTAGCAGGGGTTTACGACACTGAAGCTTTCTTT. It encodes CASSLAGVYDTEAFF.

This sequence joins TRBV5-4 and TRBJ1-1; maybe TRBD1 (5 bases). This CDR3 contains 17 residues. CDR1 is SGHNT, CDR2 YYREEE, per germline (reference sequence). V lost 0 bases to trimming and J lost 1 base, with 16 bases between them. Here the CDR3 DNA reads TGTGCCAGCAGCTTGGGAAGGGGCACATTGGAGAACACTGAAGCTTTCTTT. It specifies CASSLGRGTLENTEAFF.

The J gene is TRBJ2-5, the V gene TRBV3-1 (or the pseudogene TRBV3-2), with D uncertain. CDR3 length equals 14 residues. Per germline, CDR1 LGHDT and CDR2 YNNKEL (reference sequence). The V and J ends lost 1 base and 5 bases respectively, with 11 bases between them. In DNA, the CDR3 is TGTGCCAGCAGCCAAGCCCAAGCGCGGGAGACCCAGTACTTC. As protein: CASSQAQARETQYF.

The CDR3 loop reads CASSLEPSGKNIQYF. CDR3 nucleotide sequence: TGCGCCAGCAGCTTGGAGCCTAGCGGGAAAAACATTCAGTACTTC. J is TRBJ2-4 and V is TRBV5-1; TRBD2 agrees at 8 bases. The V and J ends lost 0 bases and 4 bases, in that order; junction bases with no gene match: 3. CDR1 is SGHRS and CDR2 is YFSETQ in the germline V gene. The CDR3 sequence is 15 residues long.

This clone was detected only once. V and J are TRBV12-2 and TRBJ1-1; no DNA check was done on the table's D call, TRBD1. TRBV12-2 is labeled a pseudogene. This CDR3 region has 14 residues. CDR3 amino acids: CASRGQGVKHEAFF. The DNA of the CDR3 is TGTGCAAGTCGCGGACAGGGGGTAAAACATGAAGCTTTCTTT.

The gene calls are TRBV10-1 and TRBJ1-1; D not certain. V shed 4 bases and J shed 1 base, with 7 bases lying between them. The CDR3 is made up of 13 amino acids. Germline loops: CDR1 WNHNN, CDR2 SYGVQD (reference sequence). The CDR3 bases are TGCGCCAGCAGTGCAGGATGGAACACTGAAGCTTTCTTT. It yields the protein CASSAGWNTEAFF.

This chain connects TRBV7-9 to TRBJ2-3; 7 bases line up with TRBD2. Per the germline V gene, CDR1 is SEHNR and CDR2 is FQNEAQ (reference sequence). The CDR3 consists of 15 residues. J gave up 3 bases and V 1 base, and 4 bases lay outside the gene matches. Here the CDR3 DNA reads TGTGCCAGCAGCTTAGACGGCGGGGGTACAGATACGCAGTATTTT. Its protein is CASSLDGGGTDTQYF.

The rearrangement uses TRBV5-1 and TRBJ2-3, with 7 bases identical to TRBD1. Germline CDR1 and CDR2: SGHRS and YFSETQ. The CDR3 sequence is 14 residues long. J lost 2 bases, V lost 4 bases, and 4 bases had no gene match. In DNA, the CDR3 is TGCGCCAGCAGCCCCGGACAGGACACAGATACGCAGTATTTT. Protein sequence: CASSPGQDTDTQYF.

The chain couples TRBV27 to TRBJ2-1; 8 positions match TRBD2. The CDR3 has 19 residues. The V gene's germline CDR1 is MNHEY and CDR2 SMNVEV (reference sequence). J lost 4 bases, V lost 4 bases, and 18 bases had no gene match. The DNA for the CDR3 is TGTGCCAGCAGTTCCCACACTCCCACCGGGACTAGGAGATACAATGAGCAGTTCTTC. This codes for CASSSHTPTGTRRYNEQFF.

The CDR3 sequence: CASSFDISGNTIYF. The CDR3 DNA sequence: TGTGCCAGCTCATTCGACATCTCTGGAAACACCATATATTTT. The chain links TRBV18 to TRBJ1-3; unclear D gene. CDR1 is KGHSH, CDR2 LQKENI, per germline. This CDR3 has 14 residues. V was shortened by 5 bases and J by 0 bases, with 8 bases between the two germline ends.

CDR3 DNA sequence: TGTGCCAGCAGCTTAGATGGGCCCAGGGCGGGGGGCACCACAGATACGCAGTATTTT. This translates into CASSLDGPRAGGTTDTQYF. The rearrangement joins TRBV7-2 to TRBJ2-3, with 8 bases lining up with TRBD2. This CDR3 contains 19 residues. With 1 base clipped from V and 2 bases from J, the junction kept 14 bases outside the gene matches. Germline V gene lookup returns CDR1 SGHTA and CDR2 FQGNSA.

The V call is TRBV3-1 (or the pseudogene TRBV3-2), the J call TRBJ1-6, with D possibly matching TRBD1 (6 bases). Trimming took off 0 bases at V and 9 bases at J, with 15 bases between the two ends. This CDR3 spans 16 amino acids. Germline assignment: CDR1 LGHDT and CDR2 YNNKEL (reference sequence). The CDR3: CASSQEGGGAGSPLHF. CDR3 coding DNA: TGTGCCAGCAGCCAAGAGGGGGGGGGCGCAGGTTCACCCCTCCACTTT.

This CDR3 is CATRLAGNNEQFF. The DNA for the CDR3 is TGTGCCACCCGACTAGCGGGAAATAATGAGCAGTTCTTC. The chain is built from TRBV10-3 and TRBJ2-1; 11 bases line up with TRBD2. The length of the CDR3 is 13 residues. The germline V gene encodes CDR1 ENHRY and CDR2 SYGVKD. V lost 10 bases to trimming and J lost 7 bases; unmatched junction nucleotides: 6.

The V call is TRBV28, the J call TRBJ2-7; TRBD2 might be the D (5 bases). V was clipped by 2 bases and J by 5 bases, with 13 bases between them. The CDR3 consists of 14 residues. Germline lookup yields CDR1 MDHEN and CDR2 SYDVKM. The CDR3 DNA is TGTGCCAGCAGTTTACCTTTGCGGGCCAACGAGCAGTACTTC. It yields the protein CASSLPLRANEQYF.

The gene calls are TRBV24-1 and TRBJ2-1, with TRBD1 matching 12 bases. The CDR3 is 16 amino acids. Unmatched junction bases numbered 6, after V lost 3 bases and J lost 7 bases. The germline V gene has CDR1 KGHDR and CDR2 SFDVKD. The CDR3 reads CATSDAGTGGWNEQFF. The CDR3, as DNA: TGTGCCACCAGTGATGCCGGGACAGGGGGCTGGAATGAGCAGTTCTTC.

This rearrangement joins TRBV18 to TRBJ2-7, with TRBD2 matching over 8 bases. This CDR3 has 18 amino acids. Germline assignment: CDR1 KGHSH and CDR2 LQKENI. V shed 4 bases and J 4 bases; nucleotides not matched to a gene: 18. DNA of the CDR3: TGTGCCAGCTCACACCGAAGATCAGACGGGAGGGGCCAATACGAGCAGTACTTC. It is translated as CASSHRRSDGRGQYEQYF.

The rearrangement uses TRBV6-5 and TRBJ1-2; D may be TRBD1 (5 bases). Per germline, CDR1 MNHEY and CDR2 SVGAGI. The CDR3 has 15 amino acids. The V end lost 6 bases, the J end lost 8 bases, and 22 bases lay between the germline ends. The CDR3 nucleotides read TGTGCCAGCAGGATAGAATCGCTGGGGCACAGGGGCTACACCTTC. Encoded protein: CASRIESLGHRGYTF.

The chain combines TRBV28 with TRBJ1-3; TRBD1 matches at 9 bases. The CDR3 consists of 17 residues. Germline V lookup: CDR1 MDHEN, CDR2 SYDVKM. The V segment lost 2 bases and the J segment 3 bases; nucleotides outside the gene matches: 8. CDR3 DNA: TGTGCCAGCAGTTTAGTCGGGGACAGGGCGGTTGGAAACACCATATATTTT. Protein sequence: CASSLVGDRAVGNTIYF.